This T cell receptor (beta chain) was obtained from a study of T cell repertoires in cytomegalovirus infection. Study information: Peptides in the study included HLA-C-restricted and HLA-B-restricted CMV epitopes.

This clonotype turned up a few times. Its antigen is unknown. TCRdb passed the reads through MiXCR, listing each CDR3 protein once. The table shows hundreds of thousands of distinct CDR3 sequences, with roughly 30% occurring only once. The germline V gene encodes CDR1 MNHEY and CDR2 SMNVEV (reference sequence). The CDR3 covers 14 residues. Unmatched junction bases numbered 3, after V lost 3 bases and J lost 4 bases. The rearrangement uses TRBV27 and TRBJ2-7; 10 nucleotides match TRBD2. The sample in question was cultured CD8+ T cells from PBMCs, obtained from culture after CMV antigen stimulation. This TCR was recovered from a human donor in good health (CMV status not recorded). Some clones in this sample may be carry-over from other donors' samples. The CDR3 sequence: CASSLDSGGYEQYF. The CDR3 DNA follows: TGTGCCAGCAGTTTGGATAGCGGGGGGTACGAGCAGTACTTC.